The 9 T cell receptor beta chains reported below all come from one sample, sequenced in a study of blood T cell repertoires in COVID-19. TCRdb keeps only in-frame clones here, not all; method: immunoSEQ multiplex PCR. The profile shows approximately 180,000 clones, approximately 85% of them singletons. The sample consisted of peripheral blood. These receptors all come from a human donor with active or convalescent COVID-19. The donor label of this sample is uncertain.

The gene calls are TRBV2 and TRBJ2-3; TRBD2 might be the D (6 bases). V lost 2 bases and J lost 3, with 12 bases in between. CDR1 SNHLY and CDR2 FYNNEI come from the germline V gene. The CDR3 has 15 residues. The CDR3 coding sequence is TGTGCCAGCAGTGAACTGCGGGATGGGACAGATACGCAGTATTTT. Amino acid sequence: CASSELRDGTDTQYF.

This chain joins TRBV19 and TRBJ2-1; D gene uncertain. V was pared by 7 bases and J by 0 bases, with 16 bases between. CDR3 length equals 16 residues. The germline V gene encodes CDR1 LNHDA and CDR2 SQIVND (reference sequence). The DNA for the CDR3 is TGTGCCAGTAATCAGGTACAGACCACCTCCTACAATGAGCAGTTCTTC. It translates to CASNQVQTTSYNEQFF.

This clone was counted a single time. The chain has TRBV27 and TRBJ1-1, with 9 bases that match TRBD1. The CDR3 has 15 residues. Germline assignment: CDR1 MNHEY and CDR2 SMNVEV (reference sequence). V was clipped by 3 bases and J by 1 base; unmatched bases: 3. The CDR3 here is CASSFSTGGNTEAFF. CDR3 coding DNA: TGTGCCAGCAGTTTCTCGACAGGGGGGAACACTGAAGCTTTCTTT.

The chain uses TRBV24-1 and TRBJ2-1, with 9 bases identical to TRBD1. Germline lookup yields CDR1 KGHDR and CDR2 SFDVKD. The CDR3 sequence is 14 residues long. The junction had 10 bases not matched to a gene; V was cut back by 4 bases and J by 13 bases. The CDR3 DNA reads as TGTGCCACCAGTGAACCCCCGGGACAGGGAAGTCAGTTCTTC. It translates to CATSEPPGQGSQFF.

This clone was picked up one time. The chain uses TRBV28 and TRBJ2-1; 7 positions match TRBD1. Unmatched junction bases numbered 8, after V lost 4 bases and J lost 5 bases. The CDR3 is made up of 15 amino acids. The germline V gene encodes CDR1 MDHEN and CDR2 SYDVKM. CDR3 region: CASSSPGQGDNEQFF. CDR3 DNA: TGTGCCAGCAGTTCCCCCGGGCAGGGGGACAATGAGCAGTTCTTC.

The chain carries TRBV5-4 and TRBJ2-5, with D possibly being TRBD2 (6 bases). This CDR3 has 14 residues. V lost 6 bases and J 5 bases, leaving 17 bases between the germline ends. The germline V gene has CDR1 SGHNT and CDR2 YYREEE (reference sequence). CDR3 bases: TGTGCCAGCAACGACCCCGGGGGTAGGGAGACCCAGTACTTC. This translates into CASNDPGGRETQYF.

V gene TRBV27 combines with J gene TRBJ2-4; D might be TRBD1 (5 bases). From germline, CDR1 is MNHEY and CDR2 SMNVEV (reference sequence). The ends were cut back, 0 bases at V and 9 bases at J, with 15 bases in the middle. The CDR3 covers 15 residues. The CDR3 nucleotides are TGTGCCAGCAGTTTATCGAACAGGTTTCAAGGCATTCAGTACTTC. Amino acid sequence: CASSLSNRFQGIQYF.

For the CDR3, the DNA is TGTGCCAGCAGCCTCCTCGGGGGGGCCGGGGAGACCCAGTACTTC. Its protein product is CASSLLGGAGETQYF. This chain connects TRBV7-7 to TRBJ2-5; TRBD2 matches at 8 bases. With V trimmed by 5 bases and J by 5 bases, 10 bases remained unmatched. The CDR3 runs to 15 residues. Germline V gene sequence: CDR1 SSHAT, CDR2 FNYEAQ (reference sequence).

The V call is TRBV28, the J call TRBJ2-1; 10 nucleotides match TRBD1. The CDR3 spans 15 residues. With V trimmed by 10 bases and J by 6 bases, 12 bases remained unmatched. The germline V gene has CDR1 MDHEN and CDR2 SYDVKM. The CDR3 bases are TGTGCCACTCTATCACGGGACAGGGGATTCAATGAGCAGTTCTTC. This encodes CATLSRDRGFNEQFF.